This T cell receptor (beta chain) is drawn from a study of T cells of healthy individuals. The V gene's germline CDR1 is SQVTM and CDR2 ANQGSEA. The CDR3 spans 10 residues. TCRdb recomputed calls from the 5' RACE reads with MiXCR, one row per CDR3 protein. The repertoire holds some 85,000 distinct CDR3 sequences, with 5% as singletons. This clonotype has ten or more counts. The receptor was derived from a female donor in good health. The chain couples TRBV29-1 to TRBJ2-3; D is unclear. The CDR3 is CCYSTDTQYF. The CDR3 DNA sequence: TGCTGCTATAGCACAGATACGCAGTATTTT.